The 15 T cell receptor beta chains below come from one sample, sequenced in a study of T-cell reconstitution after alpha-beta-depleted transplantation in children. The TCRbeta library incorporated unique molecular identifiers. One entry per CDR3 protein results from TCRdb running MiXCR on the PCR reads. Counted here are about 1,000,000 distinct CDR3 sequences, about 30% occurring once; the ten biggest clones make up 25% to 35%. The sequenced sample was PBMCs, mostly from graft donor cells, obtained 360 days after TCRalphabeta/CD19-depleted stem cell transplant. The receptors were gathered from a boy in the first two years of life who had a stem cell transplant for SCID, so the T cells may come from the graft donor.

The rearrangement uses TRBV5-1 and TRBJ1-2; no definite D call. There are 15 residues in the CDR3. The germline CDR1 and CDR2 sequences are SGHRS and YFSETQ. V lost 1 base and J lost 10, with 20 bases in between. Written as DNA, the CDR3 is TGCGCCAGCAGCTTGTATACGTCCGAAACAGCTGCCTACACCTTC. Translation gives CASSLYTSETAAYTF.

The genes are TRBV10-2 and TRBJ1-1; maybe TRBD1 (6 bases). The CDR3 is made up of 12 amino acids. Trimming took off 8 bases at V and 10 bases at J, with 17 bases between the two ends. The V gene's germline CDR1 is WSHSY and CDR2 SAAADI. This chain's CDR3 is CASGMLQGLAFF. CDR3 sequence (DNA): TGCGCCAGCGGTATGTTACAGGGCCTAGCTTTCTTT.

The chain uses TRBV27 and TRBJ2-5; perhaps TRBD1 as D (6 bases). V dropped 3 bases and J dropped 2 bases, with 10 bases sitting between them. CDR3 length equals 14 residues. Looked up from germline, CDR1 is MNHEY and CDR2 is SMNVEV (reference sequence). CDR3 amino acids: CASSFQRGQETQYF. The CDR3 DNA follows: TGTGCCAGCAGTTTCCAGAGGGGGCAAGAGACCCAGTACTTC.

The V call is TRBV28, the J call TRBJ2-5; unclear D gene. Germline CDR1 and CDR2: MDHEN and SYDVKM. The length of the CDR3 is 14 residues. Trimming pared 3 bases from V and 4 bases from J, leaving 12 bases between. The CDR3 bases are TGTGCCAGCAGTTTTCTCGGAACAAGAGAGACCCAGTACTTC. It encodes CASSFLGTRETQYF. Full variable domain (outside the CDR3, taken from reference TRBV28 and TRBJ2-5): DVKVTQSSRYLVKRTGEKVFLECVQDMDHENMFWYRQDPGLGLRLIYFSYDVKMKEKGDIPEGYSVSREKKERFSLILESASTNQTSMYLCASSFLGTRETQYFGPGTRLLVL.

This clonotype occurred a few times. V is TRBV5-1 and J is TRBJ2-7, with D maybe TRBD2 (5 bases). V lost 0 bases to trimming and J lost 4 bases, with 11 bases between them. This CDR3 has 14 residues. Germline V CDR1 and CDR2: SGHRS, YFSETQ. The CDR3 sequence is CASSLGSGEYEQYF. The CDR3 nucleotides read TGCGCCAGCAGCTTGGGTTCCGGGGAATACGAGCAGTACTTC.

About this clonotype itself: At one end the junction does not follow the germline gene, possibly because of a read error. V usage is TRBV28 and J usage is TRBJ2-3; D might be TRBD1 or TRBD2, each matching 6 bases. The CDR3 consists of 16 residues. The germline V gene has CDR1 MDHEN and CDR2 SYDVKM. The CDR3 is CVSSSRGGYRLDTQYF. The CDR3 nucleotides are TGTGTCAGCAGTTCCAGAGGGGGGTATCGGCTAGATACGCAGTATTTT.

This rearrangement joins TRBV5-6 to TRBJ2-1; D is possibly TRBD1 (5 bases). Trimming stripped 2 bases from V and 8 bases from J, with 17 bases between. The CDR3 runs 15 residues. Germline CDR1 is SGHDT and CDR2 is YYEEEE. CDR3 in DNA: TGTGCCAGCAGCTTAAAAGGACACGTAAGGTATGAGCAGTTCTTC. Amino acids: CASSLKGHVRYEQFF.

This rearrangement joins TRBV28 to TRBJ2-1; TRBD2 matches 9 bases. Germline CDR1 reads MDHEN; CDR2 reads SYDVKM. J lost 2 bases, V lost 6 bases, and 8 bases had no gene match. The CDR3 consists of 16 residues. The DNA for the CDR3 is TGTGCCAGCAGCCAACAGACTAGCGGTACCTACAATGAGCAGTTCTTC. Translating gives CASSQQTSGTYNEQFF.

The chain carries TRBV6-1 and TRBJ2-1; the D gene is possibly TRBD2 (6 bases). V was trimmed by 8 bases and J by 3 bases, leaving 17 bases between them. Germline CDR1 MNHNS, CDR2 SASEGT. CDR3 size: 15 residues. The CDR3 DNA is TGTGCCAGCTTTCAGGGTTGGGGGGACTACAATGAGCAGTTCTTC. This codes for CASFQGWGDYNEQFF.

DNA for the CDR3: TGCGCCAGCAGCTACGGACCGCTAGCGGGGGGAAACAATGAGCAGTTCTTC. As protein: CASSYGPLAGGNNEQFF. The chain employs TRBV5-1 and TRBJ2-1; 11 bases are shared with TRBD2. The CDR3 extends over 17 amino acids. Germline V gives CDR1 SGHRS, CDR2 YFSETQ. The V gene end was trimmed by 3 bases and the J gene end by 5 bases; junction bases not matched to a gene: 10.

V is TRBV5-1 and J is TRBJ2-7, with D possibly being TRBD2 (5 bases). Germline CDR1 SGHRS, CDR2 YFSETQ. V was cut by 1 base and J by 4 bases, with 12 bases left in between. CDR3 length: 14 residues. CDR3 amino acids: CASSLLVTKYEQYF. CDR3 sequence (DNA): TGCGCCAGCAGCTTGTTGGTGACTAAATACGAGCAGTACTTC.

A few counts support this clonotype. The chain joins TRBV18 to TRBJ2-1; possibly TRBD1 or TRBD2 for D (5 bases each). CDR1 and CDR2 from the germline V gene are KGHSH and LQKENI. Trimming removed 8 bases from V and 5 bases from J, with 13 bases in between. CDR3 size: 13 residues. The CDR3 loop is CASEAGTHNEQFF. CDR3 nucleotides: TGTGCCAGCGAAGCCGGGACCCACAATGAGCAGTTCTTC.

V gene TRBV5-5 combines with J gene TRBJ2-5; the D gene is possibly TRBD2 (6 bases). Trimming stripped 3 bases from V and 1 base from J, with 13 bases between. The germline V gene encodes CDR1 SGHKS and CDR2 YYEKEE (reference sequence). The CDR3 has 15 residues. CDR3 region: CASSSGLSTQETQYF. CDR3 DNA: TGTGCCAGCAGCTCGGGACTCTCGACCCAAGAGACCCAGTACTTC. Combining the CDR3 with reference TRBV5-5 and TRBJ2-5 gives the whole variable domain DAGVTQSPTHLIKTRGQQVTLRCSPISGHKSVSWYQQVLGQGPQFIFQYYEKEERGRGNFPDRFSARQFPNYSSELNVNALLLGDSALYLCASSSGLSTQETQYFGPGTRLLVL.

This clonotype showed up just a few times. V gene TRBV14 combines with J gene TRBJ1-1; no clear D. V was pared by 1 base and J by 7 bases, with 10 bases between. Germline CDR1 is SGHDN and CDR2 is FVKESK. The CDR3 is made up of 13 amino acids. CDR3 amino acids: CASSQVARLEAFF. In DNA form, the CDR3 reads TGTGCCAGCAGCCAAGTTGCCAGGCTTGAAGCTTTCTTT.

V and J are TRBV4-1 and TRBJ1-1; D not certain. The germline V and J ends were trimmed by 0 bases and 5 bases, with 16 bases remaining between them. The V gene's germline CDR1 is MGHRA and CDR2 YSYEKL. CDR3 length: 16 amino acids. The CDR3 sequence: CASSQEARLPGTEAFF. Written as DNA, the CDR3 is TGCGCCAGCAGCCAAGAAGCCAGACTCCCTGGTACTGAAGCTTTCTTT.